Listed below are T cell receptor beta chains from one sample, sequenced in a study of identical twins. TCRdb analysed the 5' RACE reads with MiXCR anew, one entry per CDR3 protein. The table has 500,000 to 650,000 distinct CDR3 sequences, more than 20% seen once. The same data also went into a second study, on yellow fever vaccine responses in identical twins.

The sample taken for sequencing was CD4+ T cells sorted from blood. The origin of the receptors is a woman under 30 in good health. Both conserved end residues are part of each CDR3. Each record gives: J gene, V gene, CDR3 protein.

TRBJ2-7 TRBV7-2 CASRLGTSGAYEQYF
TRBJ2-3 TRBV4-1 CASSQAGSGGASTDTQYF
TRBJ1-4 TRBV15 CATSRDRVTEKLFF
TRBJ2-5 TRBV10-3 CAISESVAGGETQYF
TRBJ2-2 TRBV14 CASSQAGYTGELFF
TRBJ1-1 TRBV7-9 CASSLGRTGGNTEAFF
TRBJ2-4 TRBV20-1 CSAREGQLAKNIQYF
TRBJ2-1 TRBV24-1 CATDSGRTSSYNEQFF
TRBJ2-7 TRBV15 CATSRDSGRGYEQYF
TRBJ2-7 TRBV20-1 CSARPPGGTYEQYF
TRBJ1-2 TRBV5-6 CASSTWDRVNYGYTF
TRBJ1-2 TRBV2 CASSEPTAYGYTF
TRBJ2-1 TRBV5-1 CASGLRSHSSYNEQFF
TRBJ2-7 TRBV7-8 CASSPDRGLNSYEQYF
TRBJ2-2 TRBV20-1 CSAGVAVTGELFF
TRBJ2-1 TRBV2 CASSDLTSGRANEQFF
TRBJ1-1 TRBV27 CASSKGTVRGSEAFF
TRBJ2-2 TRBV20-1 CSAAGSNTGELFF
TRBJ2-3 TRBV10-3 CAISEGSIWADTQYF
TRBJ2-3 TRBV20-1 CSARDPRWDGTDTQYF
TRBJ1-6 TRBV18 CASSPKGPTSPLHF
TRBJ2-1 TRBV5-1 CASSGSGMTYNEQFF
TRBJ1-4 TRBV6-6 CASRWRTNEKLFF
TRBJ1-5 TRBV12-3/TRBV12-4 CASSWTVNSNQPQHF
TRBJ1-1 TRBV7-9 CASSLEGSVGTEAFF
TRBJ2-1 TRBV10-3 CAISPAGTYNEQFF
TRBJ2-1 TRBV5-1 CASSLRSLAGTYNEQFF
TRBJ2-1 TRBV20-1 CSALGLAGNSYNEQFF
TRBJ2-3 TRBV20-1 CSAWGTSTDTQYF
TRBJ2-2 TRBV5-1 CASSYGQVRTGELFF
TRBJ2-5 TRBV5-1 CASSKFRTSGEETQYF
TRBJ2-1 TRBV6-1 CASSGAGSYNEQFF
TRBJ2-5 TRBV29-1 CSVEVGPWTQYF
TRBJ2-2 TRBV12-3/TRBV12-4 CASSPDRWNTGELFF
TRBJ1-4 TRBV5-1 CASSYNREGDEKLFF
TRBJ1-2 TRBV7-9 CASSLGWPENYGYTF
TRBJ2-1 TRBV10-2 CASSDTSGKVEQFF
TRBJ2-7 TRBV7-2 CASSLAGPDPRREQYF
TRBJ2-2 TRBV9 CASSAGLGQGTGELFF
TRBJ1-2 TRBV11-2 CASSLGHIVPNYGYTF
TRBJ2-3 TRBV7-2 CASSLVTASTDTQYF
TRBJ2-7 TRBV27 CASSTSDRGRYEQYF
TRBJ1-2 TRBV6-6 CASRLRWGDGYTF
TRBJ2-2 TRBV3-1 CASSRRLGGPLTGELFF
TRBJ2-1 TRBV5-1 CASRISADAYNEQFF
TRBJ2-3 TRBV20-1 CSASFGQGLDTQYF
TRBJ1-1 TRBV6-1 CASSLRGLMNTEAFF
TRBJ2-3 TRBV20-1 CSTTTDTQYF
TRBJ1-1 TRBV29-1 CSPCPGAHTEAFF
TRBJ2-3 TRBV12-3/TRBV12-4 CASKVVGAGGVDTQYF
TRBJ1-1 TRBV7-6 CASSFDVNTEAFF
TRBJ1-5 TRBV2 CASRGLGNQPQHF
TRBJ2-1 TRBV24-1 CATSDPGLAAYNEQFF